This T cell receptor (beta chain) originates from a study of blood T cell repertoires in COVID-19. In the study overall: Sources were T cells, B-cell-depleted T cells, or PBMCs; the material itself was cDNA or gDNA.

Germline assignment: CDR1 LGHDT and CDR2 YNNKEL (reference sequence). Losses at the gene ends were 7 bases for V and 5 bases for J; bases not matched to a gene: 9. The CDR3 runs to 15 residues. As originally analysed: Amplifying reference gene primers gave estimates of nucleated cell counts. Sequencing was performed with immunoSEQ multiplex PCR; in TCRdb, only in-frame clones are kept and a portion is missing. The DNA gave D and trimming, while V, J and clone size come from that table. The sample carries 400,000 to 450,000 clones, around 87% recorded once. Individuals aged about 18 to 100 years were recruited from 20 to 25 US areas. Two consecutive negative NP/OP PCR tests, clearance, or resolved symptoms defined Cohort 3 recovery.

This clonotype was obtained from a young man who had recovered from COVID-19. The specimen sequenced was PBMCs or T cells enriched from blood (not recorded which). This chain uses TRBV3-1 (or the pseudogene TRBV3-2) with TRBJ2-7; 12 bases agree with TRBD2. The CDR3 bases are TGTGCCAGCACGTATGGACTAGCGGGACTAAACGAGCAGTACTTC. Protein: CASTYGLAGLNEQYF.